The entry below describes one T cell receptor (beta chain). This sample is drawn from a study of blood T cell repertoires in COVID-19. Overall study: Donors in the United States, Italy and Spain gave samples during acute or convalescent COVID-19. The analysed material was cDNA or gDNA that came from T cells, B-cell-depleted T cells, or PBMCs.

The CDR3 runs 14 residues. Unmatched junction bases numbered 0, after V lost 2 bases and J lost 2 bases. CDR1 is SGHDT, CDR2 YYEEEE, per germline. In the study's own analysis: From reference gene primer amplification, estimates of nucleated cell counts were derived. Sequencing used immunoSEQ multiplex PCR; TCRdb keeps in-frame clones, though not all of them. V and J calls and clone size come straight from that table; D and trimming were deduced from the DNA. The sample carries around 140,000 clones, roughly 87% recorded once. Specimen: peripheral blood. This chain uses TRBV5-6 with TRBJ1-5; 8 bases map to TRBD1. This TCR derives from a man between 65 and 85 years old with acute or convalescent COVID-19. CDR3 sequence: CASSLQGGNQPQHF. As DNA, the CDR3 is TGTGCCAGCAGCTTACAGGGGGGCAATCAGCCCCAGCATTTT.